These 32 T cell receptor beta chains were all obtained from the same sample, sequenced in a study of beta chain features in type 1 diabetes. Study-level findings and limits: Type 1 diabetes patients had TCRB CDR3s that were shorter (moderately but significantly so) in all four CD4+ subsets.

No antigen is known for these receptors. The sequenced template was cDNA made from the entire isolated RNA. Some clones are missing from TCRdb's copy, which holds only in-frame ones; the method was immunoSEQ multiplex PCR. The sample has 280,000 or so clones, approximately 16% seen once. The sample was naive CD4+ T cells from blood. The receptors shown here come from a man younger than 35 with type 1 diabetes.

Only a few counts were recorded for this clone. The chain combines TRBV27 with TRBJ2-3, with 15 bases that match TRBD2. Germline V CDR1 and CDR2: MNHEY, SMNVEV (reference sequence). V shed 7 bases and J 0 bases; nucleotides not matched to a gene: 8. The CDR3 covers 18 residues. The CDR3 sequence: CASTEGTSGGSSTDTQYF. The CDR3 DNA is TGTGCCAGCACCGAAGGGACTAGCGGGGGGTCTAGCACAGATACGCAGTATTTT.

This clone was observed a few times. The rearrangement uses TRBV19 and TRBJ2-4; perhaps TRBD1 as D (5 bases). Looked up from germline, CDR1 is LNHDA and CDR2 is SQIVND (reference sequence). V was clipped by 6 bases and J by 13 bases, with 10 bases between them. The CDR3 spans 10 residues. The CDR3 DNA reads TGTGCCAGTAGCGACAGCCGCCAGTACTTC. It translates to CASSDSRQYF.

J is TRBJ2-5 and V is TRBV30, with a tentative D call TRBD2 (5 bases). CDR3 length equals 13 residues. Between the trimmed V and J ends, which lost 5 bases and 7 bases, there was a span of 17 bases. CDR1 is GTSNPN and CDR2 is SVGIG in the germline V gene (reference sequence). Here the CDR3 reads CAWDRGSRGTQYF. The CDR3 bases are TGTGCCTGGGATCGGGGTTCACGGGGGACCCAGTACTTC.

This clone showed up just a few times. The CDR3 region has the DNA TGTGCCAGTAGTCGCACTAGCGGGGGGTTCAGCTCCTACAATGAGCAGTTCTTC. Translating gives CASSRTSGGFSSYNEQFF. The V gene is TRBV19, the J gene TRBJ2-1; 12 bases align to TRBD2. Germline values: CDR1 LNHDA, CDR2 SQIVND (reference sequence). With 5 bases clipped from V and 0 bases from J, the junction kept 8 bases outside the gene matches. This CDR3 contains 18 residues.

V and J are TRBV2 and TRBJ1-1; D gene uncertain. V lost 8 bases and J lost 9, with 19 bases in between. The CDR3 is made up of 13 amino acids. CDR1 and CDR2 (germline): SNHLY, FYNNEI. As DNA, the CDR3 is TGTGCCAGCCGAAGCGGGCCCGTGACAAAAGCTTTCTTT. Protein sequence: CASRSGPVTKAFF.

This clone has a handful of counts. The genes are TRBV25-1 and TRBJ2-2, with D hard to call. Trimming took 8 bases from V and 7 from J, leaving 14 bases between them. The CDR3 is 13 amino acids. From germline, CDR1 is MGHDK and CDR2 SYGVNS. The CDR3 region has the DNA TGTGCCAGCCGTACCCTTGACATCGGGGAGCTGTTTTTT. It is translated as CASRTLDIGELFF. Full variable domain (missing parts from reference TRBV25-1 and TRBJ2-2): EADIYQTPRYLVIGTGKKITLECSQTMGHDKMYWYQQDPGMELHLIHYSYGVNSTEKGDLSSESTVSRIRTEHFPLTLESARPSHTSQYLCASRTLDIGELFFGEGSRLTVL.

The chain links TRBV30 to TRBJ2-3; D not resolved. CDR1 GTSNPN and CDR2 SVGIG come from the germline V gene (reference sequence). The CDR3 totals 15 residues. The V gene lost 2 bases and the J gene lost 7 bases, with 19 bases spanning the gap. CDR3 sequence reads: CAWSTTGRMVYTQYF. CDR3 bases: TGTGCCTGGAGTACAACCGGCAGGATGGTATATACGCAGTATTTT. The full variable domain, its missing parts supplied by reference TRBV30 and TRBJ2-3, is SQTIHQWPATLVQPVGSPLSLECTVEGTSNPNLYWYRQAAGRGLQLLFYSVGIGQISSEVPQNLSASRPQDRQFILSSKKLLLSDSGFYLCAWSTTGRMVYTQYFGPGTRLTVL.

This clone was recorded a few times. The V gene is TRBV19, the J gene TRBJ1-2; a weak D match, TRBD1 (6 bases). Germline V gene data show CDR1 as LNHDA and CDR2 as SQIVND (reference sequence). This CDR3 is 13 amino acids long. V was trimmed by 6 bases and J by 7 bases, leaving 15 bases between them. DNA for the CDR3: TGTGCCAGTAGGGACAGATGGGACGGTGGCTACACCTTC. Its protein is CASRDRWDGGYTF.

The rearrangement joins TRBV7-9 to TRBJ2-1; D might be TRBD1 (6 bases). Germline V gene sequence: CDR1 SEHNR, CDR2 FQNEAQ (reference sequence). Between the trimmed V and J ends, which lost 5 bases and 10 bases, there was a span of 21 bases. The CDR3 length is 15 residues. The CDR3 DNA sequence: TGTGCCAGCAGCGTCAGGGGAACTGGCCTGGCAGAGCAGTTCTTC. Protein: CASSVRGTGLAEQFF. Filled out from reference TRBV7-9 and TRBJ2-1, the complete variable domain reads DTGVSQNPRHKITKRGQNVTFRCDPISEHNRLYWYRQTLGQGPEFLTYFQNEAQLEKSRLLSDRFSAERPKGSFSTLEIQRTEQGDSAMYLCASSVRGTGLAEQFFGPGTRLTVL.

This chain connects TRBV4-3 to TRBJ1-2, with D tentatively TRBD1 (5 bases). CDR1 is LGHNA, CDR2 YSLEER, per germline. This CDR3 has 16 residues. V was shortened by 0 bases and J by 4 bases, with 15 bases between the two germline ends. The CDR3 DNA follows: TGCGCCAGCAGCCAAGATAAGTGGGGCCCTCTCTATGGCTACACCTTC. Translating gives CASSQDKWGPLYGYTF.

For the CDR3, the DNA is TGTGCCAGCAGCCCAGGGACAGTAACTAATGAAAAACTGTTTTTT. Translated, it gives CASSPGTVTNEKLFF. This rearrangement joins TRBV7-9 to TRBJ1-4; TRBD1 matches 7 bases. The length of the CDR3 is 15 residues. CDR1 SEHNR and CDR2 FQNEAQ come from the germline V gene (reference sequence). V was pared by 5 bases and J by 1 base, with 4 bases of the junction left unmatched.

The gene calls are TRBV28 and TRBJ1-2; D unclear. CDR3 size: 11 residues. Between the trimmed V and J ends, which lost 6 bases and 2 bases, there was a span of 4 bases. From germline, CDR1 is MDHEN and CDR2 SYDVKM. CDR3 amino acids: CASSQNYGYTF. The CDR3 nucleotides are TGTGCCAGCAGCCAGAACTATGGCTACACCTTC.

The CDR3: CASSLVAGGPMETQYF. DNA for the CDR3: TGTGCCAGCAGCTTAGTAGCGGGAGGGCCGATGGAGACCCAGTACTTC. The genes are TRBV7-2 and TRBJ2-5; 11 bases match TRBD2. The CDR3 is 16 residues long. Germline V gene data show CDR1 as SGHTA and CDR2 as FQGNSA. V was clipped by 1 base and J by 5 bases; unmatched bases: 6.

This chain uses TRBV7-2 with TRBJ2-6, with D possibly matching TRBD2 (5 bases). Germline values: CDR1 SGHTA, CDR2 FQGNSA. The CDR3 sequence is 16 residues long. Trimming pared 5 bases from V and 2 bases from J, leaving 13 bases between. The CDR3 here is CASSRRSGAGANVLTF. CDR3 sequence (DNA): TGTGCCAGCAGCCGGAGGTCGGGTGCTGGGGCCAACGTCCTGACTTTC.

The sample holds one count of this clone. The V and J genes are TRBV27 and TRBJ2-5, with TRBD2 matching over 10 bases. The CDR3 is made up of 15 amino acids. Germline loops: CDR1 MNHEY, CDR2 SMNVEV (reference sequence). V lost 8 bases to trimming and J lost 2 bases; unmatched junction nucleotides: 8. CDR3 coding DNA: TGTGCCAGCGGAAATTTAGCGGGGGGACAAGAGACCCAGTACTTC. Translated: CASGNLAGGQETQYF.

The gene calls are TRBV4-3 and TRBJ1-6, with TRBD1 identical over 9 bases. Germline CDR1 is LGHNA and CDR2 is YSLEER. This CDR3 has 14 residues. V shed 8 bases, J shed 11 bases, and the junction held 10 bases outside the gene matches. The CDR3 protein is CASSPQGQGTPLHF. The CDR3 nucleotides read TGCGCCAGCTCCCCACAGGGACAGGGAACACCCCTCCACTTT.

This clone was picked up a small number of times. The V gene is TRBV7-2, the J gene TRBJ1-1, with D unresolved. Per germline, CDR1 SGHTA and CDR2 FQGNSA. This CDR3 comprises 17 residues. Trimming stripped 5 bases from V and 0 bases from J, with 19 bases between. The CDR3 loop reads CASSRRWTAGMNTEAFF. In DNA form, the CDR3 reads TGTGCCAGCAGCCGCAGATGGACGGCGGGTATGAACACTGAAGCTTTCTTT.

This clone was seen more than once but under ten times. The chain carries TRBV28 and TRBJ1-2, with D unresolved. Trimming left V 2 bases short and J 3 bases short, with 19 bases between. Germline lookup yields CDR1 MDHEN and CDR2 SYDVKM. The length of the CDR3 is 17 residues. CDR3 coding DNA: TGTGCCAGCAGTTTAGGACCGCGGGTGTTTTTAGACTATGGCTACACCTTC. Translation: CASSLGPRVFLDYGYTF.

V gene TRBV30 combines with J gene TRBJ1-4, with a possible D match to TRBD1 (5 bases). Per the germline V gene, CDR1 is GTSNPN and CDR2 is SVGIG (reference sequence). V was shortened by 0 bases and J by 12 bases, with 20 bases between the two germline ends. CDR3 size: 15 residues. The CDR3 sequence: CAWSVEALAVGELFF. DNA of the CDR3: TGTGCCTGGAGTGTAGAGGCCCTGGCTGTAGGGGAACTGTTTTTT.

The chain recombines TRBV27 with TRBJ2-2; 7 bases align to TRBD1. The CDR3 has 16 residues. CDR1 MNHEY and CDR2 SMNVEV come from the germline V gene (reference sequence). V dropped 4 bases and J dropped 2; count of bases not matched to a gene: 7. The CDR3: CASSSIDRANTGELFF. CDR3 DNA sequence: TGTGCCAGCAGTTCAATCGACAGGGCAAACACCGGGGAGCTGTTTTTT.

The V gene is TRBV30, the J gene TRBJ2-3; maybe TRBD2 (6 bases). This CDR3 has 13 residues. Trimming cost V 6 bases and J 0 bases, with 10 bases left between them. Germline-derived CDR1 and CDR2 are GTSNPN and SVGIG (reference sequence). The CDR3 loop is CACGTSSTDTQYF. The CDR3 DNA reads TGTGCCTGCGGGACTTCTAGCACAGATACGCAGTATTTT.

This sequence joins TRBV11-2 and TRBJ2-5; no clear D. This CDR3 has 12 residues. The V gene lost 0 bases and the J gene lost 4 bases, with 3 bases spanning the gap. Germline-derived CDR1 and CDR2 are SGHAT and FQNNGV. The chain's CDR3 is CASSLDGETQYF. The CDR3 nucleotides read TGTGCCAGCAGCTTAGACGGAGAGACCCAGTACTTC.

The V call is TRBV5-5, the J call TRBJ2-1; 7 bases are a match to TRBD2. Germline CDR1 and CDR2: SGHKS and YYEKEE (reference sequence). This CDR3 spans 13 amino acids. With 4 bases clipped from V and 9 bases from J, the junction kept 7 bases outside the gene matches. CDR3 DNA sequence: TGTGCCAGCAGCCCCGGACTAGTACGTGAGCAGTTCTTC. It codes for CASSPGLVREQFF.

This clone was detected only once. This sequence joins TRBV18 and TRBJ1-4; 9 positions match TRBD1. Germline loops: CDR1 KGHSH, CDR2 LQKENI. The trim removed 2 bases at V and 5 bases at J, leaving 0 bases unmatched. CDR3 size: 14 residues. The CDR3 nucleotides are TGTGCCAGCTCACCAGACAGGGGGAATGAAAAACTGTTTTTT. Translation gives CASSPDRGNEKLFF.

For the CDR3, the DNA is TGTGCCAGCAGTTTCCCTAGGACAGGAGGCACCCCCTCTGGGGCCAACGTCCTGACTTTC. It encodes CASSFPRTGGTPSGANVLTF. This chain links TRBV28 with TRBJ2-6; 7 nucleotides agree with TRBD1. Per germline, CDR1 MDHEN and CDR2 SYDVKM. The V and J ends lost 3 bases and 0 bases, in that order; junction bases with no gene match: 14. This CDR3 has 20 residues.

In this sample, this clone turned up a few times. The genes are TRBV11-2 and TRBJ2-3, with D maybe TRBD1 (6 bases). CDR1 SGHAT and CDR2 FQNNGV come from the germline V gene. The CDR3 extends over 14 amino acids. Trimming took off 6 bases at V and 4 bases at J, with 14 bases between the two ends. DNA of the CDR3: TGTGCCAGCAGACAACAGGGCCGGGCAGATACGCAGTATTTT. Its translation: CASRQQGRADTQYF. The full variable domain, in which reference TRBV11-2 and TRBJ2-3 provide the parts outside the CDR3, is EAGVAQSPRYKIIEKRQSVAFWCNPISGHATLYWYQQILGQGPKLLIQFQNNGVVDDSQLPKDRFSAERLKGVDSTLKIQPAKLEDSAVYLCASRQQGRADTQYFGPGTRLTVL.

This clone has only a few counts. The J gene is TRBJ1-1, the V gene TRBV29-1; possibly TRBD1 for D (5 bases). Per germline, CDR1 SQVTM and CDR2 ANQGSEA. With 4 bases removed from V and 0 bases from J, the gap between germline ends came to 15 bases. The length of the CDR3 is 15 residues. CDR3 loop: CSVAAYGQLNTEAFF. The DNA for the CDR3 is TGCAGCGTTGCGGCGTACGGACAATTGAACACTGAAGCTTTCTTT.

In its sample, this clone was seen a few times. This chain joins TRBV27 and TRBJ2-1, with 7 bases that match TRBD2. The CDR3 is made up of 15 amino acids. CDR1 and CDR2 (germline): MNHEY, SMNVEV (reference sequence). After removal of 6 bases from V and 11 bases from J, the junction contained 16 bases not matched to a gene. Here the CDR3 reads CASRFRFRDYYQQFF. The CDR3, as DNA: TGTGCCAGCAGATTCCGATTCCGGGACTATTACCAGCAGTTCTTC.

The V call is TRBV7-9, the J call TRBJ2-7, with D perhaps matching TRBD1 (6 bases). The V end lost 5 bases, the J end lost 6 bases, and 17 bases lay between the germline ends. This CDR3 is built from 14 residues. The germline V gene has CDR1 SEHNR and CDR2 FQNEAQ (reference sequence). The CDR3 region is CASSELYVGAEQYF. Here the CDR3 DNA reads TGTGCCAGCAGCGAACTCTACGTGGGGGCCGAGCAGTACTTC. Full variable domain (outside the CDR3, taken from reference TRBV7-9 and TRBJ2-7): DTGVSQNPRHKITKRGQNVTFRCDPISEHNRLYWYRQTLGQGPEFLTYFQNEAQLEKSRLLSDRFSAERPKGSFSTLEIQRTEQGDSAMYLCASSELYVGAEQYFGPGTRLTVT.

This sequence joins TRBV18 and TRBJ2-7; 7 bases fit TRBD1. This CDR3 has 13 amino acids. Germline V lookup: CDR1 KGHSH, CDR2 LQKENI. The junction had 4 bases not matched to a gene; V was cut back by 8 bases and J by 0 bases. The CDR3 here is CASKQGTSYEQYF. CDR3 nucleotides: TGTGCCAGCAAACAGGGGACCTCCTACGAGCAGTACTTC.

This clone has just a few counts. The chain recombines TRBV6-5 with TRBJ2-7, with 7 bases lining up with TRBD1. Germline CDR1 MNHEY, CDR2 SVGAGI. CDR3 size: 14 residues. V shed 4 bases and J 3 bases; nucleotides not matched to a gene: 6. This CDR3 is CASSSDREFYEQYF. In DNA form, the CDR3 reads TGTGCCAGCAGTTCCGACAGGGAGTTCTACGAGCAGTACTTC.

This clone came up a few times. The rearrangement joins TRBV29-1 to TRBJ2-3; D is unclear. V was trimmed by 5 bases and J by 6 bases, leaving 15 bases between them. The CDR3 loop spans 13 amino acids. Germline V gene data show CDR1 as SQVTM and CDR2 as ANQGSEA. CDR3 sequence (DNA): TGCAGCGTTCATGCCAATTTCGAGGATACGCAGTATTTT. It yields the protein CSVHANFEDTQYF.